This T cell receptor beta chain comes out of a study of blood T cell repertoires in COVID-19. On the study more broadly: Some COVID-19 samples were acute and others convalescent; all came from the United States, Italy and Spain.

Ages ranged from 18 to 89 years, with residence in 24 US areas. In the original workflow: Nucleated cell number was recorded as an estimate derived from reference gene primer amplification. Profiled with immunoSEQ multiplex PCR; TCRdb holds only in-frame clones, not every one. V, J and clone size derive from that table, while D and trimming were established from the DNA sequence. Counted here are some 150,000 clones, roughly 78% occurring once; the ten biggest clones make up 6%. Germline trimming cut 5 bases from V and 3 bases from J; bases unmatched to any gene: 9. The germline gives CDR1 LNHDA, CDR2 SQIVND (reference sequence). This CDR3 has 15 amino acids.

The rearrangement uses TRBV19 and TRBJ1-2, with TRBD1 matching 7 bases. The TCR sequence derives from a woman aged 45-60 years who had recovered from COVID-19. Sequenced: PBMCs or T cells enriched from blood (not recorded which). This CDR3 reads CASSPLEGADYGYTF. DNA of the CDR3: TGTGCCAGTAGTCCGTTGGAGGGGGCGGACTATGGCTACACCTTC.